This TCR beta chain was documented in a study of vaccination and CD4 T cells after COVID-19. Study-wide background: The study enrolled six male and four female convalescents, two of whom were Hispanic. Points from the study as a whole: Researchers report that 304 of 307 vaccine-specific clones in convalescent patients proved spike mono-reactive. Recorded median SARS-CoV-2-reactive clonotype numbers increased from about 20 to 38 without reaching significance.

Trimming pared 1 base from V and 6 bases from J, leaving 10 bases between. Germline V gene sequence: CDR1 SGHRS, CDR2 YFSETQ. This CDR3 is built from 13 residues. The Oncomine TCR Beta short-read assay sequenced DNA from cultured CD4+ T cells. TCRdb called the PCR reads again in MiXCR, with one record for every CDR3 protein. The sample includes 20,000 or so distinct CDR3 sequences, under 60% seen only once; the top ten take 8% to 10%. Treatment reported: roughly 10-day PBMC culture with coronavirus spike peptide pools or control peptides (ViraFEST assay). This clonotype was detected once. Antigen specificity is unknown.

This clonotype originated in a human donor who had recovered from COVID-19. This sequence joins TRBV5-1 and TRBJ1-2; no definite D call. This specimen was CD4+ T cells from blood, cultured in vitro, taken after SARS-CoV-2 vaccination. CDR3 residues: CASSLSGPDGYTF. The CDR3, as DNA: TGCGCCAGCAGCTTGTCCGGGCCGGATGGCTACACCTTC.